These 30 T cell receptor beta chains originate from one sample sequenced in a study of blood T cell repertoires in COVID-19. Profiled with immunoSEQ multiplex PCR; TCRdb holds only in-frame clones, not every one. The table includes 100,000 to 150,000 clones, around 88% detected once. Sample: peripheral blood. These receptor sequences come from a man aged 55 to 69 with COVID-19, enrolled during active disease.

The chain has TRBV5-1 and TRBJ1-1, with no clear D. The CDR3 consists of 14 residues. V was shortened by 0 bases and J by 5 bases, with 11 bases between the two germline ends. Germline CDR1 and CDR2: SGHRS and YFSETQ. CDR3 sequence (DNA): TGCGCCAGCAGCTTGGGACAAGCGGGGACTGAAGCTTTCTTT. Amino acids: CASSLGQAGTEAFF.

The chain joins TRBV6-2 or TRBV6-3 to TRBJ1-2; TRBD1 aligns across 7 bases. Germline trimming cut 6 bases from V and 2 bases from J; bases unmatched to any gene: 9. CDR1 is MNHEY, CDR2 SVGEGT, per germline. This CDR3 has 15 amino acids. CDR3 bases: TGTGCCAGCAGCCAAGCGACAGGGCGAAACTATGGCTACACCTTC. Protein: CASSQATGRNYGYTF.

J is TRBJ1-4 and V is TRBV30; the D is unclear. V was cut by 2 bases and J by 0 bases, with 10 bases left in between. The CDR3 runs 15 residues. Looked up from germline, CDR1 is GTSNPN and CDR2 is SVGIG (reference sequence). Here the CDR3 reads CAWSSQRATNEKLFF. CDR3 DNA sequence: TGTGCCTGGAGTTCACAGAGAGCAACTAATGAAAAACTGTTTTTT.

This chain links TRBV5-6 with TRBJ1-5; D is perhaps TRBD1 (5 bases). V was shortened by 2 bases and J by 3 bases, with 15 bases between the two germline ends. The CDR3 has 16 residues. The germline V gene encodes CDR1 SGHDT and CDR2 YYEEEE. The CDR3 sequence is CASSFSGAWFNQPQHF. DNA for the CDR3: TGTGCCAGCAGCTTTTCTGGGGCCTGGTTCAATCAGCCCCAGCATTTT.

V is TRBV9 and J is TRBJ1-6, with 9 bases identical to TRBD1. Germline loops: CDR1 SGDLS, CDR2 YYNGEE. The ends lost 4 bases at V and 8 bases at J; junction bases unmatched: 4. CDR3 size: 14 residues. CDR3 residues: CASSSRDRDSPLHF. The CDR3 nucleotides are TGTGCCAGCAGCAGCCGGGACAGGGATTCACCCCTCCACTTT.

This sequence joins TRBV6-5 and TRBJ1-1, with TRBD1 as a possible D gene (5 bases). This CDR3 is built from 16 residues. Germline CDR1 is MNHEY and CDR2 is SVGAGI. V lost 0 bases and J 5 bases, leaving 16 bases between the germline ends. The CDR3 region has the DNA TGTGCCAGCAGTTACTCGGAGGGGCCCCGCGGGACTGAAGCTTTCTTT. Translation: CASSYSEGPRGTEAFF.

V usage is TRBV30 and J usage is TRBJ1-1, with 7 bases matching TRBD1. The CDR3 length is 15 residues. Trimming cost V 0 bases and J 4 bases; bases outside gene matches: 8. Germline V gives CDR1 GTSNPN, CDR2 SVGIG (reference sequence). The DNA of the CDR3 is TGTGCCTGGAGTGTAGGAAAGGGGGCGTTCACTGAAGCTTTCTTT. Its protein product is CAWSVGKGAFTEAFF.

The genes are TRBV27 and TRBJ2-1; 9 bases line up with TRBD1. The CDR3 is 15 residues long. After removal of 0 bases from V and 9 bases from J, the junction contained 6 bases not matched to a gene. From germline, CDR1 is MNHEY and CDR2 SMNVEV (reference sequence). CDR3 residues: CASSLSGTGRVEQFF. The CDR3 bases are TGTGCCAGCAGTTTATCCGGGACAGGGCGGGTTGAGCAGTTCTTC.

The gene calls are TRBV7-9 and TRBJ1-5, with 9 nucleotides matching TRBD1. Losses at the gene ends were 6 bases for V and 4 bases for J; bases not matched to a gene: 4. Germline-derived CDR1 and CDR2 are SEHNR and FQNEAQ (reference sequence). This CDR3 spans 14 amino acids. In DNA form, the CDR3 reads TGTGCCAGCAGTCGGACAGGGGCAAATCAGCCCCAGCATTTT. Translation gives CASSRTGANQPQHF.

This clone has only a few counts. The CDR3 is CASSSAGLGNTEAFF. In DNA form, the CDR3 reads TGCGCCAGCAGCAGCGCGGGGCTTGGGAACACTGAAGCTTTCTTT. The genes are TRBV5-1 and TRBJ1-1, with D possibly being TRBD1 (5 bases). The germline V gene encodes CDR1 SGHRS and CDR2 YFSETQ. Trimming stripped 4 bases from V and 1 base from J, with 14 bases between. CDR3 length equals 15 residues. The full variable domain, rest sourced from reference TRBV5-1 and TRBJ1-1, is KAGVTQTPRYLIKTRGQQVTLSCSPISGHRSVSWYQQTPGQGLQFLFEYFSETQRNKGNFPGRFSGRQFSNSRSEMNVSTLELGDSALYLCASSSAGLGNTEAFFGQGTRLTVV.

Here the CDR3 reads CASSSRTGDLEQYF. CDR3 bases: TGTGCCAGCAGCTCCCGGACAGGGGACCTCGAGCAGTACTTC. The genes are TRBV11-1 and TRBJ2-7, with TRBD1 matching 9 bases. This CDR3 is 14 amino acids long. Germline CDR1 reads SGHAT; CDR2 reads FQDESV (reference sequence). Trimming removed 4 bases from V and 6 bases from J; junction bases left unmatched: 7.

V and J are TRBV6-6 and TRBJ2-7, with TRBD1 matching over 9 bases. V trimming: 2 bases; J trimming: 3 bases; junction bases outside the gene matches: 5. CDR1 and CDR2 (germline): MNHNY, SVGAGI (reference sequence). The CDR3 spans 15 residues. In nucleotides, the CDR3 is TGTGCCAGCAGTTACACGGACAGGGGCGGCTACGAGCAGTACTTC. It encodes CASSYTDRGGYEQYF.

The CDR3 DNA reads as TGTGCCAGCAGCTTAAGTAGTACAGGGGGCGTTGGCTACACCTTC. Translated: CASSLSSTGGVGYTF. The chain combines TRBV7-2 with TRBJ1-2; TRBD1 matches 9 bases. The V gene's germline CDR1 is SGHTA and CDR2 FQGNSA. V was clipped by 2 bases and J by 7 bases; unmatched bases: 8. The CDR3 loop spans 15 amino acids.

This chain uses TRBV3-1 (or the pseudogene TRBV3-2) with TRBJ1-5, with TRBD1 identical over 7 bases. The length of the CDR3 is 14 residues. J was trimmed by 7 bases and V by 1 base; bases with no gene match: 4. Looked up from germline, CDR1 is LGHDT and CDR2 is YNNKEL (reference sequence). The CDR3 here is CASSQGQGNQPQHF. The CDR3 DNA reads TGTGCCAGCAGCCAAGGACAGGGTAACCAGCCCCAGCATTTT.

This clone was found once. V gene TRBV2 combines with J gene TRBJ1-3, with 8 bases that match TRBD1. The CDR3 has 15 amino acids. CDR1 SNHLY and CDR2 FYNNEI come from the germline V gene. The junction had 6 bases not matched to a gene; V was cut back by 5 bases and J by 3 bases. CDR3 protein: CASSPDRALGNTIYF. For the CDR3, the DNA is TGTGCCAGCAGTCCGGACAGGGCACTTGGAAACACCATATATTTT.

The V and J genes are TRBV21-1 and TRBJ1-4; the D call TRBD1 from the table was never checked on the DNA. TRBV21-1 is classified as a pseudogene. This CDR3 comprises 14 residues. The CDR3 loop is CASSKGAPKEKLFF. As DNA, the CDR3 is TGTGCCAGCAGCAAAGGGGCCCCAAAGGAAAAACTGTTTTTT.

V usage is TRBV7-9 and J usage is TRBJ1-6; the D is unclear. Trimming took 1 base from V and 6 from J, leaving 7 bases between them. The CDR3 length is 14 residues. Germline lookup yields CDR1 SEHNR and CDR2 FQNEAQ (reference sequence). The CDR3 sequence: CASSLGQSNSPLHF. Written as DNA, the CDR3 is TGTGCCAGCAGCTTAGGACAAAGTAATTCACCCCTCCACTTT.

The V and J genes are TRBV19 and TRBJ1-1; D gene unclear. V was trimmed by 9 bases and J by 1 base, leaving 9 bases between them. The CDR3 has 12 amino acids. CDR1 and CDR2 (germline): LNHDA, SQIVND (reference sequence). The DNA for the CDR3 is TGTGCCAGCGGGTATCCGAACACTGAAGCTTTCTTT. Its protein is CASGYPNTEAFF. The full variable domain, rest sourced from reference TRBV19 and TRBJ1-1, is DGGITQSPKYLFRKEGQNVTLSCEQNLNHDAMYWYRQDPGQGLRLIYYSQIVNDFQKGDIAEGYSVSREKKESFPLTVTSAQKNPTAFYLCASGYPNTEAFFGQGTRLTVV.

This chain links TRBV6-1 with TRBJ2-7, with 9 positions matching TRBD1. This CDR3 region has 14 residues. Germline V gene data show CDR1 as MNHNS and CDR2 as SASEGT. After removal of 1 base from V and 7 bases from J, the junction contained 5 bases not matched to a gene. CDR3 nucleotide sequence: TGTGCCAGCAGTGAAGTCGACAGGGGGGGTGAGCAGTACTTC. This translates into CASSEVDRGGEQYF.

This clone was recorded only once. This chain joins TRBV24-1 and TRBJ2-6, with TRBD2 as a possible D gene (5 bases). The V and J ends lost 4 bases and 1 base respectively, with 7 bases between them. Germline values: CDR1 KGHDR, CDR2 SFDVKD. The CDR3 contains 15 residues. The CDR3 coding sequence is TGTGCCACCAGTGAATCGGGATCTGGGGCCAACGTCCTGACTTTC. Protein sequence: CATSESGSGANVLTF.

The rearrangement uses TRBV19 and TRBJ1-5; TRBD1 agrees at 8 bases. Looked up from germline, CDR1 is LNHDA and CDR2 is SQIVND (reference sequence). The CDR3 is 14 amino acids. The trim removed 6 bases at V and 4 bases at J, leaving 5 bases unmatched. CDR3 protein: CASSLRQGNQPQHF. As DNA, the CDR3 is TGTGCCAGTAGCCTTCGACAGGGGAATCAGCCCCAGCATTTT. Full variable domain (missing parts from reference TRBV19 and TRBJ1-5): DGGITQSPKYLFRKEGQNVTLSCEQNLNHDAMYWYRQDPGQGLRLIYYSQIVNDFQKGDIAEGYSVSREKKESFPLTVTSAQKNPTAFYLCASSLRQGNQPQHFGDGTRLSIL.

The chain recombines TRBV6-6 with TRBJ2-2; TRBD2 might be the D (5 bases). Trimming cost V 2 bases and J 4 bases, with 11 bases left between them. Looked up from germline, CDR1 is MNHNY and CDR2 is SVGAGI (reference sequence). This CDR3 spans 15 amino acids. The CDR3 region is CASSYPVGSTGELFF. DNA for the CDR3: TGTGCCAGCAGTTACCCAGTTGGGAGCACCGGGGAGCTGTTTTTT.

The genes are TRBV7-9 and TRBJ1-6; D is perhaps TRBD1 (5 bases). The CDR3 runs to 14 residues. Germline loops: CDR1 SEHNR, CDR2 FQNEAQ (reference sequence). Trimming removed 5 bases at V and 7 bases at J, with 12 bases between. CDR3 coding DNA: TGTGCCAGCAGCCTATCAGGGAAGAATTCACCCCTCCACTTT. Its translation: CASSLSGKNSPLHF. Full variable domain (missing parts from reference TRBV7-9 and TRBJ1-6): DTGVSQNPRHKITKRGQNVTFRCDPISEHNRLYWYRQTLGQGPEFLTYFQNEAQLEKSRLLSDRFSAERPKGSFSTLEIQRTEQGDSAMYLCASSLSGKNSPLHFGNGTRLTVT.

This chain uses TRBV7-9 with TRBJ1-6, with TRBD1 matching 7 bases. This CDR3 has 16 residues. Germline V gene data show CDR1 as SEHNR and CDR2 as FQNEAQ (reference sequence). With V trimmed by 1 base and J by 10 bases, 10 bases remained unmatched. The CDR3 loop reads CASSLELTGSGSPLHF. Here the CDR3 DNA reads TGTGCCAGCAGCTTAGAGCTGACAGGGTCGGGATCACCCCTCCACTTT.

The chain links TRBV7-8 to TRBJ2-7; 7 bases match TRBD1. The CDR3 runs to 13 residues. Germline CDR1 SGHVS, CDR2 FQNEAQ. Unmatched junction bases numbered 3, after V lost 3 bases and J lost 4 bases. The CDR3 region has the DNA TGTGCCAGCAGCTTTGGCAGGGGGTACGAGCAGTACTTC. Protein sequence: CASSFGRGYEQYF.

The chain joins TRBV19 to TRBJ1-5; a possible D gene is TRBD1 (5 bases). Trimming cost V 6 bases and J 1 base, with 13 bases left between them. The CDR3 sequence is 15 residues long. In germline, CDR1 is LNHDA, CDR2 SQIVND (reference sequence). The CDR3 coding sequence is TGTGCCAGTAGCTCACAGGTGGGGAGCAATCAGCCCCAGCATTTT. This sequence encodes CASSSQVGSNQPQHF. The complete variable domain, with remaining parts taken from reference TRBV19 and TRBJ1-5, reads DGGITQSPKYLFRKEGQNVTLSCEQNLNHDAMYWYRQDPGQGLRLIYYSQIVNDFQKGDIAEGYSVSREKKESFPLTVTSAQKNPTAFYLCASSSQVGSNQPQHFGDGTRLSIL.

In its sample, this clone was seen once. This rearrangement joins TRBV5-1 to TRBJ2-7; perhaps TRBD2 as D (5 bases). From germline, CDR1 is SGHRS and CDR2 YFSETQ. Between the trimmed V and J ends, which lost 0 bases and 2 bases, there was a span of 12 bases. The CDR3 contains 15 residues. The CDR3 is CASSLGSSAPYEQYF. In DNA, the CDR3 is TGCGCCAGCAGCTTGGGGAGTAGCGCTCCCTACGAGCAGTACTTC.

The sample holds a few counts of this clone. The chain is built from TRBV7-2 and TRBJ2-5; D perhaps matches TRBD2 (5 bases). CDR1 is SGHTA and CDR2 is FQGNSA in the germline V gene. The CDR3 consists of 13 residues. With 6 bases removed from V and 7 bases from J, the gap between germline ends came to 15 bases. The CDR3 DNA is TGTGCCAGCAGACGGGGTTTTCAACGGACCCAGTACTTC. Translating gives CASRRGFQRTQYF.

This clone was seen more than once but under ten times. The chain has TRBV30 and TRBJ1-2; no definite D call. V was clipped by 5 bases and J by 5 bases, with 12 bases between them. Germline CDR1 reads GTSNPN; CDR2 reads SVGIG (reference sequence). The CDR3 sequence is 12 residues long. The CDR3 DNA sequence: TGTGCCTGGCACTTTAGCGAGTATGGCTACACCTTC. As protein: CAWHFSEYGYTF.

The chain uses TRBV5-4 and TRBJ2-1; 7 positions match TRBD1. The CDR3 consists of 15 residues. Germline CDR1 and CDR2: SGHNT and YYREEE (reference sequence). The J segment lost 10 bases and the V segment lost 3 bases, leaving 13 bases of the junction unmatched. The CDR3 coding sequence is TGTGCCAGCAGCTCTCTCCGGGGACAGTACCGGGAGCAGTTCTTC. Its protein is CASSSLRGQYREQFF.